A single sample gave rise to the 14 T cell receptor beta chains below, sequenced in a study of liver allograft versus peripheral blood T cells (dated by TCRdb to 2020 to 2022). Study-wide context: T cell receptor repertoires present within transplanted livers were compared with repertoires in the peripheral blood of liver transplant recipients.

TCRdb records Illumina MiSeq as the sequencer. Starting from the raw public reads, TCRdb applied fastp trimming at Q25, assembled clones with MiXCR and retained in-frame beta chains. A single entry per CDR3 protein holds the most common genes and DNA from its merged rows. The sample records around 9,000 distinct CDR3 sequences, 15% to 20% of which are singletons. Of the sample, about 25% is held by the ten largest clones. Source of these receptors: a human patient who had a liver transplant. Following transplantation, part of the T cell population may be supplied by the graft donor rather than the patient.

In its sample, this clonotype is medium-sized (0.01 to 0.1%). V and J are TRBV18 and TRBJ2-7; 9 bases align to TRBD1. The CDR3 sequence is 15 residues long. Per the germline V gene, CDR1 is KGHSH and CDR2 is LQKENI. J lost 2 bases, V lost 3 bases, and 5 bases had no gene match. In DNA form, the CDR3 reads TGTGCCAGCTCACCCCGGGACAGGGTGGCCTACGAGCAGTACTTC. Translated: CASSPRDRVAYEQYF.

This clonotype was detected ten times or more. The rearrangement links TRBV6-5 to TRBJ1-1, with D unclear. The V gene lost 6 bases and the J gene lost 0 bases, with 20 bases spanning the gap. CDR3 size: 17 residues. Germline V gives CDR1 MNHEY, CDR2 SVGAGI. CDR3 sequence: CASRAAEYPHLNTEAFF. In DNA form, the CDR3 reads TGTGCCAGCAGAGCTGCCGAGTACCCTCACTTGAACACTGAAGCTTTCTTT.

This clonotype rates as medium-sized. This chain uses TRBV6-6 with TRBJ1-4; D not resolved. Germline-derived CDR1 and CDR2 are MNHNY and SVGAGI (reference sequence). The CDR3 sequence is 14 residues long. Trimming removed 8 bases at V and 6 bases at J, with 16 bases between. CDR3 region: CASASTGRDEKLFF. DNA of the CDR3: TGTGCCAGCGCCTCCACCGGGAGGGATGAAAAACTGTTTTTT.

By its share, this clonotype is medium-sized. The gene calls are TRBV6-1 and TRBJ2-7; D perhaps matches TRBD2 (6 bases). CDR3 length: 13 residues. The germline CDR1 and CDR2 sequences are MNHNS and SASEGT. The ends were cut back, 3 bases at V and 3 bases at J, with 9 bases in the middle. This CDR3 reads CASSEGLSYEQYF. CDR3 in DNA: TGTGCCAGCAGTGAGGGACTGAGCTACGAGCAGTACTTC.

There are many counts of this clonotype. This chain links TRBV27 with TRBJ2-2, with TRBD2 as a possible D gene (7 bases). Germline assignment: CDR1 MNHEY and CDR2 SMNVEV (reference sequence). The CDR3 runs to 16 residues. V lost 1 base to trimming and J lost 3 bases, with 12 bases between them. CDR3 in DNA: TGTGCCAGCAGTTTATGGGCGGGGGCTCACACCGGGGAGCTGTTTTTT. This gives the protein CASSLWAGAHTGELFF.

The chain carries TRBV3-1 and TRBJ2-1, with a weak D call TRBD1 (6 bases). CDR3 size: 16 residues. Germline values: CDR1 LGHDT, CDR2 YNNKEL (reference sequence). Trimming shortened V by 0 bases and J by 5 bases, and 14 bases separated the two germline ends. CDR3 bases: TGTGCCAGCAGCCAAGAGGCCACCAACAGGGACAATGAGCAGTTCTTC. It encodes CASSQEATNRDNEQFF.

By share, this clonotype ranks as medium-sized. The rearrangement uses TRBV18 and TRBJ1-1; 7 bases line up with TRBD1. The V gene's germline CDR1 is KGHSH and CDR2 LQKENI. Losses at the gene ends were 2 bases for V and 2 bases for J; bases not matched to a gene: 8. The CDR3 length is 16 residues. CDR3 DNA sequence: TGTGCCAGCTCACCAAACAGGGGAAGGGGTAACACTGAAGCTTTCTTT. This encodes CASSPNRGRGNTEAFF.

This clonotype was seen only a few times. Here the CDR3 DNA reads TGTGCCAGCAGTGAAGGGGACAGGGGGACCTACGAGCAGTACTTC. Protein: CASSEGDRGTYEQYF. This chain connects TRBV6-1 to TRBJ2-7, with 11 nucleotides matching TRBD1. Germline assignment: CDR1 MNHNS and CDR2 SASEGT. J was trimmed by 2 bases and V by 1 base; bases with no gene match: 1. The CDR3 has 15 residues.

Worth noting for this clonotype: Being one base from a much bigger clone, this may be a read error. The chain uses TRBV19 and TRBJ1-1; D is unresolved. V was trimmed by 6 bases and J by 6 bases, leaving 14 bases between them. CDR3 length: 13 amino acids. The germline V gene has CDR1 LNHDA and CDR2 SQIVND (reference sequence). CDR3 DNA: TGTGCCAGTAGGGGGAGTTGGGCCGCTGAAGCTTTCTTT. It encodes CASRGSWAAEAFF.

This clonotype is classed as medium-sized. The chain combines TRBV12-3 or TRBV12-4 with TRBJ1-1; D is undetermined. This CDR3 is built from 15 residues. Trimming shortened V by 1 base and J by 1 base, and 10 bases separated the two germline ends. CDR3 DNA: TGTGCCAGCAGTTTAGATGAAGGGTGGAACACTGAAGCTTTCTTT. It codes for CASSLDEGWNTEAFF.

This clonotype came up a few times. The chain links TRBV7-9 to TRBJ2-3, with 8 bases aligning to TRBD1. The CDR3 totals 15 residues. The germline V gene has CDR1 SEHNR and CDR2 FQNEAQ (reference sequence). The trim removed 4 bases at V and 2 bases at J, leaving 5 bases unmatched. In DNA, the CDR3 is TGTGCCAGCAGCTCTTGGACAGGGAACACAGATACGCAGTATTTT. This translates into CASSSWTGNTDTQYF.

This clonotype is medium-sized (0.01 to 0.1%) within its sample. CDR3 in amino acids: CASSEYRGDTEAFF. The CDR3 bases are TGTGCCAGCAGTGAATACCGCGGGGACACTGAAGCTTTCTTT. The J gene is TRBJ1-1, the V gene TRBV6-1; D unclear. With 2 bases removed from V and 3 bases from J, the gap between germline ends came to 10 bases. Germline V CDR1 and CDR2: MNHNS, SASEGT. The CDR3 contains 14 residues.

This clonotype is medium-sized within its sample. The chain is built from TRBV19 and TRBJ1-1; D is uncertain. There are 13 residues in the CDR3. The germline V gene encodes CDR1 LNHDA and CDR2 SQIVND (reference sequence). Trimming pared 5 bases from V and 0 bases from J, leaving 7 bases between. CDR3 amino acids: CASSLIMNTEAFF. The CDR3 region has the DNA TGTGCCAGTAGTTTAATCATGAACACTGAAGCTTTCTTT.

This clonotype was detected only a few times. The rearrangement links TRBV10-3 to TRBJ1-2; no definite D call. The CDR3 runs 12 residues. Trimming removed 8 bases from V and 0 bases from J, with 7 bases in between. CDR1 and CDR2 (germline): ENHRY, SYGVKD. In DNA form, the CDR3 reads TGTGCCATCGAGACTACTAACTATGGCTACACCTTC. Its translation: CAIETTNYGYTF.